Below are 4 T cell receptor beta chains sequenced from a single sample in a study of T cell clones after liver transplantation. Sequencing used immunoSEQ multiplex PCR; TCRdb keeps in-frame clones, though not all of them. Altogether 60,000 or so clones are present, about two thirds being singletons, with the ten largest covering approximately 15%. Material: CD4+ T cells from blood, obtained before liver transplant. The receptor source for this set is a human donor who received a liver transplant.

V usage is TRBV4-2 and J usage is TRBJ2-7; 7 bases are shared with TRBD1. Germline-derived CDR1 and CDR2 are LGHNA and YNFKEQ. This CDR3 region has 13 residues. Losses at the gene ends were 6 bases for V and 2 bases for J; bases not matched to a gene: 4. The CDR3 reads CASRRTGAYEQYF. The CDR3 DNA is TGTGCCAGCAGACGTACAGGGGCCTACGAGCAGTACTTC.

This clone occurred once. This chain joins TRBV11-2 and TRBJ2-7; 9 nucleotides line up with TRBD1. Germline V gene sequence: CDR1 SGHAT, CDR2 FQNNGV. The V segment lost 2 bases and the J segment 4 bases; nucleotides outside the gene matches: 6. The length of the CDR3 is 15 residues. The chain's CDR3 is CASSLSRQGVYEQYF. In DNA form, the CDR3 reads TGTGCCAGCAGCTTATCCCGACAGGGGGTATACGAGCAGTACTTC.

The chain employs TRBV5-1 and TRBJ1-1; D is unclear. The V end lost 2 bases, the J end lost 0 bases, and 5 bases lay between the germline ends. This CDR3 contains 13 residues. Germline V gives CDR1 SGHRS, CDR2 YFSETQ. The CDR3 loop is CASSFEVNTEAFF. Written as DNA, the CDR3 is TGCGCCAGCAGCTTTGAGGTGAACACTGAAGCTTTCTTT.

This sequence joins TRBV7-2 and TRBJ2-7; D may be TRBD1 (6 bases). CDR1 is SGHTA and CDR2 is FQGNSA in the germline V gene. The CDR3 consists of 15 residues. The V and J ends lost 0 bases and 1 base respectively, with 10 bases between them. The CDR3: CASSLAGTNSYEQYF. The CDR3 nucleotides are TGTGCCAGCAGCTTAGCCGGGACAAATTCCTACGAGCAGTACTTC.